The 5 T cell receptor beta chains below all came from one sample that was sequenced in a study of cytomegalovirus exposure and HLA in healthy donors. PCR primers comprised 60 Vbeta and 13 Jbeta primers. Sequencing used immunoSEQ multiplex PCR; TCRdb keeps in-frame clones, though not all of them. The sample holds some 130,000 clones. Material for sequencing was PBMCs. The receptors originated from a woman aged 40 to 50 in good health and CMV-seronegative.

The chain uses TRBV12-5 and TRBJ2-7, with 10 bases identical to TRBD1. Germline values: CDR1 LGHNT, CDR2 FRNRAP. After removal of 1 base from V and 4 bases from J, the junction contained 10 bases not matched to a gene. The CDR3 is 17 amino acids. Here the CDR3 reads CASGLATGTGASYEQYF. CDR3 nucleotides: TGTGCTAGTGGTTTGGCTACCGGGACAGGGGCATCGTACGAGCAGTACTTC. The whole variable domain, remainder taken from reference TRBV12-5 and TRBJ2-7, is DARVTQTPRHKVTEMGQEVTMRCQPILGHNTVFWYRQTMMQGLELLAYFRNRAPLDDSGMPKDRFSAEMPDATLATLKIQPSEPRDSAVYFCASGLATGTGASYEQYFGPGTRLTVT.

The rearrangement joins TRBV5-8 to TRBJ1-1; no firm D call. CDR3 size: 13 residues. Germline CDR1 reads SGHTS; CDR2 reads YDEGEE. The V gene lost 0 bases and the J gene lost 2 bases, with 5 bases spanning the gap. The CDR3 coding sequence is TGTGCCAGCAGCTTGGACAGAAACACTGAAGCTTTCTTT. Its translation: CASSLDRNTEAFF. Full variable domain (outside the CDR3, taken from reference TRBV5-8 and TRBJ1-1): EAGVTQSPTHLIKTRGQQATLRCSPISGHTSVYWYQQALGLGLQFLLWYDEGEERNRGNFPPRFSGRQFPNYSSELNVNALELEDSALYLCASSLDRNTEAFFGQGTRLTVV.

The chain links TRBV7-2 to TRBJ2-2, with 12 bases that match TRBD1. The germline CDR1 and CDR2 sequences are SGHTA and FQGNSA. The CDR3 spans 16 residues. V was clipped by 6 bases and J by 7 bases; unmatched bases: 9. The CDR3 protein is CASSRRDRGQYGELFF. DNA of the CDR3: TGTGCCAGCAGTCGCCGGGACAGGGGGCAATACGGGGAGCTGTTTTTT.

V usage is TRBV28 and J usage is TRBJ1-5; 7 positions agree with TRBD1. This CDR3 region has 12 residues. The junction had 4 bases not matched to a gene; V was cut back by 7 bases and J by 7 bases. Germline lookup yields CDR1 MDHEN and CDR2 SYDVKM. CDR3: CASKRGRQPQHF. The DNA of the CDR3 is TGTGCCAGCAAAAGGGGGCGGCAGCCCCAGCATTTT.

The chain carries TRBV4-3 and TRBJ1-2; maybe TRBD1 (5 bases). The CDR3 totals 15 residues. V was clipped by 4 bases and J by 8 bases, with 20 bases between them. The germline gives CDR1 LGHNA, CDR2 YSLEER. The CDR3 protein is CASSPNADTRSGYTF. In nucleotides, the CDR3 is TGCGCCAGCAGCCCTAACGCGGACACGCGGTCCGGCTACACCTTC.